The rows below give T cell receptor beta chains drawn from one sample of a study of T-cell reconstitution after alpha-beta-depleted transplantation in children. TCRdb re-called the PCR reads through MiXCR, storing one row per CDR3 protein. The sample has 490,000 or so distinct CDR3 sequences, roughly an eighth seen once. The sample here was PBMCs from the stem cell graft donor, taken from the stem cell graft. These receptors were obtained from a human donor who donated a stem cell graft to a child with combined immunodeficiency. The CDR3 runs from the conserved cysteine through the conserved F or W. A D gene is named only where the DNA matches it firmly. Part of the rows lack a size; the others show once, few, many or a class for expanded clones.

v_gene: TRBV5-1
abundance: many
j_gene: TRBJ2-1
d_gene: .
CDR3aa: CASSYTVTGGNEQFF
CDR3nt: TGCGCCAGCAGCTATACAGTTACCGGGGGCAATGAGCAGTTCTTC

v_gene: TRBV9
abundance: few
j_gene: TRBJ2-5
d_gene: .
CDR3aa: CASSTRGAGQETQYF
CDR3nt: TGTGCCAGCAGCACCAGGGGGGCTGGCCAAGAGACCCAGTACTTC

v_gene: TRBV5-4
abundance: few
j_gene: TRBJ2-5
d_gene: .
CDR3aa: CASKTRYQETQYF
CDR3nt: TGTGCCAGCAAGACTAGGTACCAAGAGACCCAGTACTTC

v_gene: TRBV27
abundance: many
j_gene: TRBJ2-5
d_gene: .
CDR3aa: CASSLSAEETQYF
CDR3nt: TGTGCCAGCAGTTTATCGGCGGAAGAGACCCAGTACTTC

v_gene: TRBV12-3/TRBV12-4
abundance: many
j_gene: TRBJ2-5
d_gene: TRBD2
CDR3aa: CASSTGLAGGDQETQYF
CDR3nt: TGTGCCAGCAGTACGGGACTAGCGGGAGGCGACCAAGAGACCCAGTACTTC

v_gene: TRBV4-3
abundance: few
j_gene: TRBJ2-1
d_gene: TRBD1
CDR3aa: CASSQEPGQLLSLNEQFF
CDR3nt: TGCGCCAGCAGCCAAGAACCGGGACAGCTTCTATCCCTCAATGAGCAGTTCTTC

v_gene: TRBV6-5
abundance: many
j_gene: TRBJ2-7
d_gene: .
CDR3aa: CASSYSGQQNF
CDR3nt: TGTGCCAGCAGTTACTCGGGGCAGCAGAACTTC

v_gene: TRBV12-3/TRBV12-4
abundance: many
j_gene: TRBJ2-5
d_gene: .
CDR3aa: CASRPSPMQETQYF
CDR3nt: TGTGCCAGCAGGCCCTCCCCGATGCAAGAGACCCAGTACTTC

v_gene: TRBV7-3
abundance: .
j_gene: TRBJ2-1
d_gene: TRBD1
CDR3aa: CASSLGGQGAGYEQFF
CDR3nt: TGTGCCAGCAGCTTAGGTGGGCAGGGGGCAGGGTATGAGCAGTTCTTC

v_gene: TRBV7-2
abundance: few
j_gene: TRBJ1-2
d_gene: .
CDR3aa: CASSLASYYGYTF
CDR3nt: TGTGCCAGCAGCTTAGCTTCATACTATGGCTACACCTTC

v_gene: TRBV2
abundance: few
j_gene: TRBJ2-1
d_gene: TRBD2
CDR3aa: CAGLVDNEQFF
CDR3nt: TGTGCGGGACTAGTAGACAATGAGCAGTTCTTC

v_gene: TRBV29-1
abundance: many
j_gene: TRBJ2-7
d_gene: TRBD1
CDR3aa: CSAETGTESYEQYF
CDR3nt: TGCAGCGCGGAAACCGGGACAGAGTCCTACGAGCAGTACTTC

v_gene: TRBV6-2/TRBV6-3
abundance: few
j_gene: TRBJ2-7
d_gene: .
CDR3aa: CASTPSGLPTYEQYF
CDR3nt: TGTGCCAGCACCCCCTCGGGCCTACCCACCTACGAGCAGTACTTC

v_gene: TRBV4-3
abundance: few
j_gene: TRBJ2-1
d_gene: .
CDR3aa: CASSLTGRGEQFF
CDR3nt: TGCGCCAGCAGCCTAACTGGCCGAGGTGAGCAGTTCTTC

v_gene: TRBV12-3/TRBV12-4
abundance: few
j_gene: TRBJ2-3
d_gene: .
CDR3aa: CASRADKRSTDTQYF
CDR3nt: TGTGCCAGCAGGGCGGACAAAAGGAGCACAGATACGCAGTATTTT

v_gene: TRBV12-3/TRBV12-4
abundance: many
j_gene: TRBJ1-5
d_gene: .
CDR3aa: CASSRPGFVNQPQHF
CDR3nt: TGTGCCAGCAGCCGGCCGGGATTTGTCAATCAGCCCCAGCATTTT

v_gene: TRBV29-1
abundance: few
j_gene: TRBJ1-2
d_gene: TRBD1
CDR3aa: CSAADRVGYTF
CDR3nt: TGCAGCGCCGCTGACAGGGTTGGCTACACCTTC

v_gene: TRBV27
abundance: .
j_gene: TRBJ2-2
d_gene: TRBD1
CDR3aa: CASSDRGLGELFF
CDR3nt: TGTGCCAGCAGCGACAGGGGGCTCGGGGAGCTGTTTTTT

v_gene: TRBV7-2
abundance: .
j_gene: TRBJ2-7
d_gene: .
CDR3aa: CASSSPQGPYEQYF
CDR3nt: TGTGCCAGCAGCTCGCCACAGGGCCCCTACGAGCAGTACTTC

v_gene: TRBV12-3/TRBV12-4
abundance: many
j_gene: TRBJ2-2
d_gene: TRBD2
CDR3aa: CASSRRLAGNTGELFF
CDR3nt: TGTGCCAGCAGTCGCAGACTAGCGGGGAACACCGGGGAGCTGTTTTTT

v_gene: TRBV29-1
abundance: few
j_gene: TRBJ2-7
d_gene: TRBD1
CDR3aa: CSVETGTGSYEQYF
CDR3nt: TGCAGCGTTGAGACCGGGACAGGGTCCTACGAGCAGTACTTC

v_gene: TRBV20-1
abundance: many
j_gene: TRBJ2-1
d_gene: TRBD2
CDR3aa: CSAPSGGANEQFF
CDR3nt: TGCAGTGCCCCTAGCGGGGGGGCCAATGAGCAGTTCTTC

v_gene: TRBV7-8
abundance: few
j_gene: TRBJ2-5
d_gene: .
CDR3aa: CASSLASSGAHETQYF
CDR3nt: TGTGCCAGCAGCTTAGCCTCGAGCGGAGCACACGAGACCCAGTACTTC

v_gene: TRBV5-1
abundance: .
j_gene: TRBJ1-1
d_gene: .
CDR3aa: CASSRSGAGTEAFF
CDR3nt: TGCGCCAGCAGCAGATCAGGGGCGGGCACTGAAGCTTTCTTT

v_gene: TRBV20-1
abundance: .
j_gene: TRBJ2-1
d_gene: TRBD1
CDR3aa: CSAQTGQPSYNEQFF
CDR3nt: TGCAGTGCCCAGACGGGACAGCCCTCCTACAATGAGCAGTTCTTC

v_gene: TRBV7-3
abundance: .
j_gene: TRBJ2-7
d_gene: .
CDR3aa: CASSLRSGRAYEQYF
CDR3nt: TGTGCCAGCAGCTTACGTTCTGGACGCGCCTACGAGCAGTACTTC

v_gene: TRBV20-1
abundance: few
j_gene: TRBJ1-4
d_gene: .
CDR3aa: CSARGVPIEIATNEKLFF
CDR3nt: TGCAGTGCTAGAGGGGTCCCGATAGAAATTGCAACTAATGAAAAACTGTTTTTT

v_gene: TRBV6-2/TRBV6-3
abundance: .
j_gene: TRBJ2-6
d_gene: .
CDR3aa: CASSLSSTGFGGANVLTF
CDR3nt: TGTGCCAGCAGCCTTTCCTCGACAGGCTTTGGTGGGGCCAACGTCCTGACTTTC

v_gene: TRBV29-1
abundance: .
j_gene: TRBJ2-7
d_gene: TRBD2
CDR3aa: CSVEGEGLEQYF
CDR3nt: TGCAGCGTTGAAGGGGAGGGGCTGGAGCAGTACTTC

v_gene: TRBV6-2/TRBV6-3
abundance: .
j_gene: TRBJ1-5
d_gene: .
CDR3aa: CASNTPRQPQHF
CDR3nt: TGTGCCAGCAACACCCCCAGGCAGCCCCAGCATTTT

v_gene: TRBV6-2/TRBV6-3
abundance: many
j_gene: TRBJ2-6
d_gene: .
CDR3aa: CASSVADSGANVLTF
CDR3nt: TGTGCCAGCAGTGTAGCGGACTCTGGGGCCAACGTCCTGACTTTC

v_gene: TRBV7-9
abundance: many
j_gene: TRBJ2-7
d_gene: TRBD1
CDR3aa: CASRTGGINEQYF
CDR3nt: TGTGCCAGCAGGACAGGGGGAATCAACGAGCAGTACTTC

v_gene: TRBV12-3/TRBV12-4
abundance: few
j_gene: TRBJ1-5
d_gene: .
CDR3aa: CASSLQAFDQPQHF
CDR3nt: TGTGCCAGCAGTTTACAGGCATTCGACCAGCCCCAGCATTTT

v_gene: TRBV19
abundance: .
j_gene: TRBJ1-6
d_gene: .
CDR3aa: CASSMGRENSPLHF
CDR3nt: TGTGCCAGTAGTATGGGCAGGGAAAATTCACCCCTCCACTTT

v_gene: TRBV20-1
abundance: few
j_gene: TRBJ2-5
d_gene: TRBD2
CDR3aa: CSAGSGTSGKETQYF
CDR3nt: TGCAGTGCCGGATCCGGGACTAGCGGAAAAGAGACCCAGTACTTC

v_gene: TRBV7-7
abundance: few
j_gene: TRBJ2-1
d_gene: .
CDR3aa: CASSLAQGYNEQFF
CDR3nt: TGTGCCAGCAGCTTAGCCCAGGGATATAATGAGCAGTTCTTC

v_gene: TRBV7-9
abundance: many
j_gene: TRBJ1-5
d_gene: .
CDR3aa: CASSLANQPQHF
CDR3nt: TGTGCCAGCAGTTTGGCCAATCAGCCCCAGCATTTT

v_gene: TRBV9
abundance: many
j_gene: TRBJ2-5
d_gene: .
CDR3aa: CASSFRDQETQYF
CDR3nt: TGTGCCAGCAGCTTCCGGGACCAAGAGACCCAGTACTTC

v_gene: TRBV4-2
abundance: many
j_gene: TRBJ2-2
d_gene: TRBD2
CDR3aa: CASSPLERDTNTGELFF
CDR3nt: TGTGCCAGCAGCCCCCTAGAGCGGGATACAAACACCGGGGAGCTGTTTTTT

v_gene: TRBV27
abundance: few
j_gene: TRBJ2-7
d_gene: TRBD1
CDR3aa: CASRPAGTGAAYEQYF
CDR3nt: TGTGCCAGCAGACCCGCCGGGACAGGGGCGGCCTACGAGCAGTACTTC

v_gene: TRBV7-9
abundance: once
j_gene: TRBJ2-1
d_gene: .
CDR3aa: CASSSGQEQFF
CDR3nt: TGTGCCAGCAGCTCCGGGCAAGAGCAGTTCTTC

v_gene: TRBV6-5
abundance: many
j_gene: TRBJ2-6
d_gene: .
CDR3aa: CASSYGIQSSGANVLTF
CDR3nt: TGTGCCAGCAGTTACGGGATCCAGAGCTCTGGGGCCAACGTCCTGACTTTC